This is a list of T cell receptor beta chains from one sample in a study of blood T cell repertoires in COVID-19. The table came from immunoSEQ multiplex PCR; TCRdb's copy has only in-frame clones and leaves some out. The repertoire holds under 300,000 clones, with over 80% as singletons. The material sequenced was PBMCs or T cells enriched from blood (not recorded which). These receptors all stem from a woman aged 18-29 years who had recovered from COVID-19. Each CDR3 is given with its conserved first and last residue. The order of the fields is J gene, clone size, V gene, D gene, CDR3 protein, CDR3 DNA. The D gene is left open where the match is weak. Clone sizes are given selectively: once, few, many, or a class where the clone is expanded.

j_gene: TRBJ2-1
abundance: NA
v_gene: TRBV9
d_gene: TRBD2
CDR3aa: CASSLRTSGYNEQFF
CDR3nt: TGTGCCAGCAGCCTAAGGACTAGCGGTTACAATGAGCAGTTCTTC

j_gene: TRBJ1-1
abundance: NA
v_gene: TRBV2
d_gene: TRBD1
CDR3aa: CATTGYGVTEAFF
CDR3nt: TGTGCCACGACAGGGTATGGGGTCACTGAAGCTTTCTTT

j_gene: TRBJ1-1
abundance: NA
v_gene: TRBV5-1
d_gene: NA
CDR3aa: CASSLEWPEAFF
CDR3nt: TGCGCCAGCAGCTTGGAGTGGCCTGAAGCTTTCTTT

j_gene: TRBJ2-2
abundance: NA
v_gene: TRBV11-3
d_gene: NA
CDR3aa: CASSLGARGSNTGELFF
CDR3nt: TGTGCCAGCAGCTTAGGGGCCAGGGGCTCGAACACCGGGGAGCTGTTTTTT

j_gene: TRBJ2-1
abundance: NA
v_gene: TRBV10-1
d_gene: NA
CDR3aa: CASSAEGIGYNEQFF
CDR3nt: TGCGCCAGCAGCGCCGAGGGTATCGGTTACAATGAGCAGTTCTTC

j_gene: TRBJ2-7
abundance: few
v_gene: TRBV6-2/TRBV6-3
d_gene: NA
CDR3aa: CASSDSPLSYEQYF
CDR3nt: TGTGCCAGCAGTGACAGCCCGCTTTCCTACGAGCAGTACTTC

j_gene: TRBJ1-5
abundance: NA
v_gene: TRBV19
d_gene: TRBD1
CDR3aa: CATKTGGGNQPQHF
CDR3nt: TGTGCCACGAAGACAGGGGGCGGCAATCAGCCCCAGCATTTT

j_gene: TRBJ2-5
abundance: NA
v_gene: TRBV7-9
d_gene: TRBD1
CDR3aa: CASSLGQGAWGETQYF
CDR3nt: TGTGCCAGCAGCTTAGGCCAGGGGGCTTGGGGGGAGACCCAGTACTTC

j_gene: TRBJ2-7
abundance: NA
v_gene: TRBV20-1
d_gene: NA
CDR3aa: CSASGNSQEQYF
CDR3nt: TGCAGTGCTAGTGGCAACTCTCAAGAGCAGTACTTC

j_gene: TRBJ2-3
abundance: NA
v_gene: TRBV5-1
d_gene: TRBD2
CDR3aa: CASSYQRERSDTQYF
CDR3nt: TGCGCCAGCAGCTATCAGCGGGAGAGATCCGATACGCAGTATTTT

j_gene: TRBJ2-2
abundance: NA
v_gene: TRBV5-8
d_gene: NA
CDR3aa: CASSLAPGAGTGELFF
CDR3nt: TGTGCCAGCAGCTTGGCCCCAGGGGCTGGGACCGGGGAGCTGTTTTTT

j_gene: TRBJ2-3
abundance: NA
v_gene: TRBV24-1
d_gene: NA
CDR3aa: CATSDPGRNTDTQYF
CDR3nt: TGTGCCACCAGTGACCCGGGTCGAAACACAGATACGCAGTATTTT

j_gene: TRBJ1-1
abundance: NA
v_gene: TRBV28
d_gene: NA
CDR3aa: CASRPSGLASNTEAFF
CDR3nt: TGTGCCAGCAGGCCCTCGGGGTTAGCCTCAAACACTGAAGCTTTCTTT